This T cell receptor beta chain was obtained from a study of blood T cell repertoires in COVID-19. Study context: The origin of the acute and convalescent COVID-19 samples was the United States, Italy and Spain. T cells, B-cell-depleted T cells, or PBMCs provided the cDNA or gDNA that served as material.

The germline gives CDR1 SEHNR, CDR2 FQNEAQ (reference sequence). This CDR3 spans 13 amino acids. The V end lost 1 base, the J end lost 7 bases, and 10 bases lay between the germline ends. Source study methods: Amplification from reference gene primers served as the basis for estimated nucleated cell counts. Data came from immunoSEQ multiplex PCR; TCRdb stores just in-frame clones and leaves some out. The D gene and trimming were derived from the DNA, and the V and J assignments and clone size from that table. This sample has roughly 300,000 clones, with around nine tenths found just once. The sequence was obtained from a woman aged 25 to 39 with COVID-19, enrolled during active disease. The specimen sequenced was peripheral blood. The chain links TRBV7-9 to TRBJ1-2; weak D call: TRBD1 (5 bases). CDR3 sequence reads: CASSLEGRVGYTF. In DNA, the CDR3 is TGTGCCAGCAGCTTAGAAGGCAGGGTTGGCTACACCTTC.